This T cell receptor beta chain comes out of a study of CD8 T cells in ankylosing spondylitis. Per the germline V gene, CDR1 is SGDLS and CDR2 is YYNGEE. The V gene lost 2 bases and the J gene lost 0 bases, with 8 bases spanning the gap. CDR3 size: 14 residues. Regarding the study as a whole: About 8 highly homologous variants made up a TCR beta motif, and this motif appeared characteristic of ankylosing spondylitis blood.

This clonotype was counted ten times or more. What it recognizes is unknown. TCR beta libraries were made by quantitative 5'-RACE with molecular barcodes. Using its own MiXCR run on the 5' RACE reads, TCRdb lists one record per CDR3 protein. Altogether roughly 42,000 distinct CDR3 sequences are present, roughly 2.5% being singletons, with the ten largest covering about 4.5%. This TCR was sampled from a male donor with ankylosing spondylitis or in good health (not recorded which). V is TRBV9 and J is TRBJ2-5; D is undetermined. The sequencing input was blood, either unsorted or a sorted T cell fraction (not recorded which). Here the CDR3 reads CASSVDGNQETQYF. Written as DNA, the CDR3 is TGTGCCAGCAGCGTCGACGGTAACCAAGAGACCCAGTACTTC.